Given below is one TCR beta chain in context. Its antigen is unknown. The data were produced by immunoSEQ multiplex PCR, yet TCRdb's version contains in-frame clones alone and is incomplete. This table holds about 12,000 clones, roughly 94% found once. The germline V gene has CDR1 MNHEY and CDR2 SVGAGI. V gave up 6 bases and J gave up 6 bases; unmatched junction bases: 3. The CDR3 is 14 residues long. The data are from a study of T cells in narcolepsy. Study observations and caveats: No autoreactive T cell clone sequences appeared in some memory CD4+ repertoires.

Sequenced input: CD45RA- memory CD4+ T cells from PBMCs. V is TRBV6-5 and J is TRBJ2-7, with 15 bases that match TRBD2. This TCR came from a human donor with narcolepsy. This CDR3 reads CASSGTSGRPEQYF. As DNA, the CDR3 is TGTGCCAGCAGCGGGACTAGCGGGAGGCCCGAGCAGTACTTC.